This T cell receptor beta chain was documented in a study of blood T cell repertoires in COVID-19. Across the study: Acute and convalescent COVID-19 specimens originated in the United States, Italy and Spain. PBMCs, B-cell-depleted T cells, or T cells were the source of the cDNA or gDNA that made up the material.

The assay was immunoSEQ multiplex PCR, and TCRdb's table has in-frame clones only and misses some. The sample lists around 13,000 clones; 88% were seen once. Trimming left V 6 bases short and J 4 bases short, with 13 bases between. The CDR3 consists of 13 residues. Germline-derived CDR1 and CDR2 are SGHRS and YFSETQ. V is TRBV5-1 and J is TRBJ2-5, with D perhaps TRBD1 (5 bases). Sequenced input: peripheral blood. This clonotype was sampled from a human donor in a cohort sampled during active COVID-19. CDR3 sequence (DNA): TGCGCCAGCAAAATGGGGCTATTAGAGACCCAGTACTTC. Amino acid sequence: CASKMGLLETQYF.